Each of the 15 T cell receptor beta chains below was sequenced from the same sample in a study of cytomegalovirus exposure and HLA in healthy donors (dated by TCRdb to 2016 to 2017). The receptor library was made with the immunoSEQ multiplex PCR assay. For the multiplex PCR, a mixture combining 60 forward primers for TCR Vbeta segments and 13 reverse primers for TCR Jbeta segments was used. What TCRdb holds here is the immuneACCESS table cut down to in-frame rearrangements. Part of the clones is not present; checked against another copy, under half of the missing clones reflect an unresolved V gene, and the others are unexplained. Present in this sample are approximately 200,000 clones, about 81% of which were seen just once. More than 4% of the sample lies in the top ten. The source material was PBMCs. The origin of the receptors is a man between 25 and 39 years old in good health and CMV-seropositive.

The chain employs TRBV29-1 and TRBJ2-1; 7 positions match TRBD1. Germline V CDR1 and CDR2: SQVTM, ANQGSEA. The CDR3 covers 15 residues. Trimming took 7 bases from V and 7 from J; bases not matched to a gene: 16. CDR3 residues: CSAEGAALSGNEQFF. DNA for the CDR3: TGCAGCGCAGAGGGGGCGGCCCTCTCGGGGAATGAGCAGTTCTTC.

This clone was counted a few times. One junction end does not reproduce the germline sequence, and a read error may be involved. The chain's CDR3 is CASSEPQGDTHF. For the CDR3, the DNA is TGCGCCAGCAGCGAACCACAGGGAGATACGCACTTC. The chain couples TRBV5-1 to TRBJ2-7; maybe TRBD1 (6 bases). The CDR3 loop spans 12 amino acids. Germline lookup yields CDR1 SGHRS and CDR2 YFSETQ.

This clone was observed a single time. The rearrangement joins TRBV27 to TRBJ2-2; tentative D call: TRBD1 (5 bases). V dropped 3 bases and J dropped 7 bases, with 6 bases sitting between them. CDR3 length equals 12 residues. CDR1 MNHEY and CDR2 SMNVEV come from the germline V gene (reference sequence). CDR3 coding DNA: TGTGCCAGCAGTTTCACAGGCGGGGAGCTGTTTTTT. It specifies CASSFTGGELFF.

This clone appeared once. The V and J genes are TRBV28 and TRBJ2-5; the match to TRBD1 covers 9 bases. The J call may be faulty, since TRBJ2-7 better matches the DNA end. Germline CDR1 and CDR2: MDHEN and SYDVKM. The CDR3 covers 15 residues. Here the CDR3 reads CASSFWGTGIYEQYF. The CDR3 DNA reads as TGTGCCAGCAGTTTTTGGGGGACAGGGATCTACGAGCAGTACTTC.

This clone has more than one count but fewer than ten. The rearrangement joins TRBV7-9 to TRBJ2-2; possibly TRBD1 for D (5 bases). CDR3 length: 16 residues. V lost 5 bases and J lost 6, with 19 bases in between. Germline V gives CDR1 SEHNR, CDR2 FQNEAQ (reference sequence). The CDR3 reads CASSTRQSSSAGELFF. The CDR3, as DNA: TGTGCCAGCAGCACAAGACAGTCCTCCAGCGCCGGGGAGCTGTTTTTT.

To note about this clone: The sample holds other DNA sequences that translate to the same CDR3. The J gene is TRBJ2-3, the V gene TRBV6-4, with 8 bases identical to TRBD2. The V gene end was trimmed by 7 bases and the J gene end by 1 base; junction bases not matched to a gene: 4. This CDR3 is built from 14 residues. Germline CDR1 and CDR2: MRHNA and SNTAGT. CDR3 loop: CASKRGPGTDTQYF. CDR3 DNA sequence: TGTGCCAGCAAGCGGGGGCCGGGCACAGATACGCAGTATTTT.

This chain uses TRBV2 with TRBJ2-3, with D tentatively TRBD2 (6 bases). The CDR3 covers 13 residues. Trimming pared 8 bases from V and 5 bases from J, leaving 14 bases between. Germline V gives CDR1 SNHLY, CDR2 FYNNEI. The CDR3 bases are TGTGCCAGCCCCGGGAGCCGCATAGATACGCAGTATTTT. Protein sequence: CASPGSRIDTQYF.

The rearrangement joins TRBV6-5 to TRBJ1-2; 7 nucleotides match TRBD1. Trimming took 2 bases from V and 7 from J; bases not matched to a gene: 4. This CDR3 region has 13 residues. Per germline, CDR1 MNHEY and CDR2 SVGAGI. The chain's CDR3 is CASSYGQAGGYTF. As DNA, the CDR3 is TGTGCCAGCAGTTACGGACAGGCGGGTGGCTACACCTTC.

The CDR3 DNA reads as TGTGCCAGCAGCTTACCGGGCGGGAGTGAGACCCAGTACTTC. Translation gives CASSLPGGSETQYF. The chain recombines TRBV7-2 with TRBJ2-5; TRBD2 agrees at 7 bases. This CDR3 has 14 amino acids. Germline assignment: CDR1 SGHTA and CDR2 FQGNSA. V shed 2 bases and J 5 bases; nucleotides not matched to a gene: 5.

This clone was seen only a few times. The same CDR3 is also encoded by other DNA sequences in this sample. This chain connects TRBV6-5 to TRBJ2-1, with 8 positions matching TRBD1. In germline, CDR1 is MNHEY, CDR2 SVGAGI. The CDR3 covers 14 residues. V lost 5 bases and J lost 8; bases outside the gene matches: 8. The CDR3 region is CASSMGLQGDEQFF. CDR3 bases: TGTGCCAGCAGTATGGGTCTACAGGGGGATGAGCAGTTCTTC.

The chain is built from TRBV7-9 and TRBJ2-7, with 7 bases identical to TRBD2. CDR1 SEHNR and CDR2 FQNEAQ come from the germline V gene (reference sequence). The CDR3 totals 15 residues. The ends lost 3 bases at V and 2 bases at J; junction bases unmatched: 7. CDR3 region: CASSFSASGAYEQYF. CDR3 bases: TGTGCCAGCAGCTTTTCCGCCAGCGGGGCCTACGAGCAGTACTTC.

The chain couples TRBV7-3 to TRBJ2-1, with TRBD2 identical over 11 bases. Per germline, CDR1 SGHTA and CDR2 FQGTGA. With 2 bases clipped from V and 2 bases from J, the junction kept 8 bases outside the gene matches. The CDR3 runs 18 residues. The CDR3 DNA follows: TGTGCCAGCAGCTTACGCGGTAGCGGGGGGGCCCCCTACAATGAGCAGTTCTTC. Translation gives CASSLRGSGGAPYNEQFF.

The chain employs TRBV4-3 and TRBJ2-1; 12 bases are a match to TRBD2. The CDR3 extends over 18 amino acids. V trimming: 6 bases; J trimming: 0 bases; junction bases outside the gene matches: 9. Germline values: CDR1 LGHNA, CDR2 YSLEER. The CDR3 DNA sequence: TGCGCCAGCAGTCCGGGACTAGCGGGCCGAAGCTCCTACAATGAGCAGTTCTTC. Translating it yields CASSPGLAGRSSYNEQFF.

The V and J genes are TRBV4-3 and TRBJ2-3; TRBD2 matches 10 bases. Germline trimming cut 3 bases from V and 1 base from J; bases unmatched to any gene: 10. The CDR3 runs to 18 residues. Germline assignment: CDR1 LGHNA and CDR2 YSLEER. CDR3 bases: TGCGCCAGCAGCCATGCCCTGCTTACTAGCGGGGGCACAGATACGCAGTATTTT. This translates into CASSHALLTSGGTDTQYF.

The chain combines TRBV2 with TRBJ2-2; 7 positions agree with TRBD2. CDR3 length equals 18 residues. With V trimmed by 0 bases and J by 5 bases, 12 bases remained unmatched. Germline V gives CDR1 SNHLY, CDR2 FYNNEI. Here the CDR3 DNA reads TGTGCCAGCAGTGAAGCGCTTCGGGGCGGGAGAGCAACCGGGGAGCTGTTTTTT. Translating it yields CASSEALRGGRATGELFF.